This T cell receptor (beta chain) was profiled in a study of T cells expressing NK-cell markers. About the study: It was sorted CD3+CD56-NKG2C+, CD3+CD56+NKG2C- and CD3+CD56+NKG2C+ T cells that provided the TCR beta repertoires. Among eight sequenced donors, seven carried HCMV seropositivity while one was seronegative. Study findings and constraints: Researchers report these clonotypes also headed the CD3+CD56-NKG2C+ fraction in a handful of donors.

Looked up from germline, CDR1 is SEHNR and CDR2 is FQNEAQ (reference sequence). There are 16 residues in the CDR3. TCRdb re-called the 5' RACE reads and catalogs CDR3 proteins one per entry, DNA excluded. The sample table sets out approximately 460,000 distinct CDR3 sequences. With respect to this clonotype: Its specificity is not known.

This chain connects TRBV7-9 to TRBJ2-4; there is no DNA to check the TCRdb D call of TRBD1. The TCR sequence derives from a woman aged 18 to 69 in good health. What was sequenced was blood T cells: a sorted CD56 or NKG2C T cell subset, CD4+ or CD8+ T cells, or bulk PBMC T cells (not recorded which). This CDR3 reads CASSLGDRGAKNIQYF. Combining the CDR3 with reference TRBV7-9 and TRBJ2-4 gives the whole variable domain DTGVSQNPRHKITKRGQNVTFRCDPISEHNRLYWYRQTLGQGPEFLTYFQNEAQLEKSRLLSDRFSAERPKGSFSTLEIQRTEQGDSAMYLCASSLGDRGAKNIQYFGAGTRLSVL.